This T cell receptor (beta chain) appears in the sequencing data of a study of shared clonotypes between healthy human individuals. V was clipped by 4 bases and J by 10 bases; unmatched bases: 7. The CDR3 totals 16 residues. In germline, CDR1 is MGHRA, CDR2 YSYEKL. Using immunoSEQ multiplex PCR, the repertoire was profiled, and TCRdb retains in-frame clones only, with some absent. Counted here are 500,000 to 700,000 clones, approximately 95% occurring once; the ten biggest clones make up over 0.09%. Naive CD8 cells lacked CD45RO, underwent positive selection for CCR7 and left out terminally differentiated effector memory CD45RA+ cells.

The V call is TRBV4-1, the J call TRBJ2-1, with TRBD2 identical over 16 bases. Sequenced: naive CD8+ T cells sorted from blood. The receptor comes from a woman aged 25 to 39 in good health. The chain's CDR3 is CASSLTGTSGRAEQFF. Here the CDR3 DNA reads TGCGCCAGCAGCCTCACCGGGACTAGCGGGAGGGCCGAGCAGTTCTTC.